The entry below gives a single T cell receptor (beta chain) sequence along with its context. There is no known antigen for this receptor. No base-level quality is on record; no much larger clone is a single base apart. The sample belongs to a study of T cells in localized non-small cell lung cancer (TCRdb year 2020). For context, the study as a whole: The study examined T cell repertoires in approximately 240 patients with early-stage NSCLC and compared tumors with uninvolved tumor-adjacent lungs. NSCLC patients had a mean age of around 70 years, and around 140 were male and 107 female. All 250 or so NSCLC patients in the cohort were treatment-naive and had localized lung tumors that were resected. Points the paper makes about the study in general: Because multi-region sequencing of the tumors was not done, intratumor heterogeneity could not be ruled out. Because the study design was exploratory, TCR variables were selected using unadjusted p-values without false-discovery rate correction. Longer overall survival was associated with higher T cell density in blood, whereas shorter survival was associated with higher clonality in adjacent lung. A median of around 57 of the top 100 tumor clones turned up in the paired uninvolved adjacent lung, and 25 to 30 of those clones also ranked among the top 100 of that same adjacent lung. Uninvolved tumor-adjacent lung showed the highest T cell clonality, higher than tumor, which suggests more focused antigenic responses in the uninvolved tumor-adjacent lung.

At diagnosis, peripheral blood, uninvolved tumor-adjacent lung and tumor were collected and were preserved as a mix of fresh-frozen and FFPE material. For TCR repertoire profiling, the blood samples were analyzed as peripheral blood mononuclear cells. TCR beta CDR3 regions were sequenced from DNA using the immunoSEQ Assay. The authors' analysis ran thus. T cell density was computed as TCR beta template counts normalized to usable DNA estimated by amplifying housekeeping genes. Using the preseqR package, richness was estimated by extrapolating to 120,000 templates for tissue samples and 400,000 templates for PBMC samples. Clonality was defined by subtracting Pielou's evenness from one. Differential abundance testing on productive amino-acid clonotypes, with a minimum total count of 5 and an alpha of 0.1, was used to identify tissue-enriched TCRs. Repertoire overlap between compartments was quantified with the Jaccard Index and Morisita Overlap Index. GLIPH grouped TCR beta CDR3s together with public tetramer-defined viral CDR3s, and a viral motif had to include at least three viral sequences and also show V-gene enrichment. In its TCRdb copy, this immuneACCESS table keeps in-frame sequences only and misses some clones. Where compared with another copy, unresolved V genes explain less than half of these, and the others have no known cause. The V and J calls and clone size come from that table; D and trimming were worked out from the DNA. The sample table lists fewer than 45,000 clones, about 88% of them with a count of one. Together, the top ten hold approximately 2.5% of the sample.

Spanning cysteine to phenylalanine, the CDR3 consists of 16 amino acids. Solely the CDR3 DNA is kept, with 48 bases framed from the first base. CDR1 and CDR2, looked up from the germline V gene, are SGDLS and YYNGEE. V is trimmed back by 3 bases and J by 3 bases, and the junction contains 9 bases that no gene match accounts for. The chain joins TRBV9 to TRBJ2-1; TRBD1 lines up with 7 middle nucleotides. The TCR originated in a female donor older than 55 with stage I squamous cell lung carcinoma. This specimen was peripheral blood, taken before any cancer treatment. The sequenced DNA is TGTGCCAGCAGCGCGAGGGGACAGCCAAGCTACAATGAGCAGTTCTTC. Its translation reads: CASSARGQPSYNEQFF.